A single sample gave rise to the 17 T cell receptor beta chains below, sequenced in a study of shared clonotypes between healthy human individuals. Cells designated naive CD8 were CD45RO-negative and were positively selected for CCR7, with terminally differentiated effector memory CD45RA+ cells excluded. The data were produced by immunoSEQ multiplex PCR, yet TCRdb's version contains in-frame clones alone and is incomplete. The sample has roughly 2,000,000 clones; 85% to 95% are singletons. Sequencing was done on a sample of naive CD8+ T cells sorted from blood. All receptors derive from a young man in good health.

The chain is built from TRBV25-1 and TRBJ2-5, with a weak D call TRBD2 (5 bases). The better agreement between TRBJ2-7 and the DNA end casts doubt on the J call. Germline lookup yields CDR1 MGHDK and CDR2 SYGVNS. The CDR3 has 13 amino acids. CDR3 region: CASSKRLNYEQYF. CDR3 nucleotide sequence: TGTGCCAGCAGTAAGCGGTTAAACTACGAGCAGTACTTC.

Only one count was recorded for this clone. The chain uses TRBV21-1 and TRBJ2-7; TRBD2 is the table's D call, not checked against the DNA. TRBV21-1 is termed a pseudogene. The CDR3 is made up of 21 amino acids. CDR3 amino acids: CASSKQNGGLLVGTNLYEQYF. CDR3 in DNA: TGTGCCAGCAGCAAACAGAATGGCGGACTGCTAGTCGGGACTAACCTCTACGAGCAGTACTTC.

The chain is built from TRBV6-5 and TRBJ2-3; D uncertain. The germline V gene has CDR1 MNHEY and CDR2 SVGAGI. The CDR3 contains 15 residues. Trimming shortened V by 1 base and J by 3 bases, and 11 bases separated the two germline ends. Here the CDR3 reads CASSYWASRTDTQYF. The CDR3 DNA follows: TGTGCCAGCAGTTACTGGGCTTCACGGACAGATACGCAGTATTTT.

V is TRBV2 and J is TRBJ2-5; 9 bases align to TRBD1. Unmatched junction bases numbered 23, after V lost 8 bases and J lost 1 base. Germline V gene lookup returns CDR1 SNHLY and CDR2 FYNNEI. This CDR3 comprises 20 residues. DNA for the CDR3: TGTGCCAGCCACAGGGGGCACACCGGGACTACTATGACCCTCCAAGAGACCCAGTACTTC. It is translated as CASHRGHTGTTMTLQETQYF.

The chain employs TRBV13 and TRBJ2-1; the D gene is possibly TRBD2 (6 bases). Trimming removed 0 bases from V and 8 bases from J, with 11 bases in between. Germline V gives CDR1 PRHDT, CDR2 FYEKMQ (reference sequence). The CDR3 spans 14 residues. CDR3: CASSLGTRGHEQFF. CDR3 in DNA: TGTGCCAGCAGCTTAGGGACTAGGGGTCATGAGCAGTTCTTC.

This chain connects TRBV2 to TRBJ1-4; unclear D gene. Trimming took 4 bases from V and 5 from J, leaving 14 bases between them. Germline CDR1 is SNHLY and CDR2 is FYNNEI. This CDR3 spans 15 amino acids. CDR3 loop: CASSGQDGLNEKLFF. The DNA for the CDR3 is TGTGCCAGCAGTGGCCAGGACGGATTGAATGAAAAACTGTTTTTT.

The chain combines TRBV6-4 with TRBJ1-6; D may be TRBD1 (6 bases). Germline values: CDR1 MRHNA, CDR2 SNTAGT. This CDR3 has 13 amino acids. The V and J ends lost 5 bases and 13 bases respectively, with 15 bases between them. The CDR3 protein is CASSLTDSQPLHF. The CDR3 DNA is TGTGCCAGCAGTTTAACGGACAGTCAGCCCCTCCACTTT.

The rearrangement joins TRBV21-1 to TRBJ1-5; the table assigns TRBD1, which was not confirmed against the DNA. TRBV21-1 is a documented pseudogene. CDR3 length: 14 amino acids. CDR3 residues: CASSNDRGQGPQHF. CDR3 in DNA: TGTGCCAGCAGCAACGACAGGGGGCAGGGGCCCCAGCATTTT.

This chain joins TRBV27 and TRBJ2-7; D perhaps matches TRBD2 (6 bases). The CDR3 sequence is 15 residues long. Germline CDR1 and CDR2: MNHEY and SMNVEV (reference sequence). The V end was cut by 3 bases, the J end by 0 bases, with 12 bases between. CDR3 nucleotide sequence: TGTGCCAGCAGTTTCTCCGACGGGAGCTCCTACGAGCAGTACTTC. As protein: CASSFSDGSSYEQYF.

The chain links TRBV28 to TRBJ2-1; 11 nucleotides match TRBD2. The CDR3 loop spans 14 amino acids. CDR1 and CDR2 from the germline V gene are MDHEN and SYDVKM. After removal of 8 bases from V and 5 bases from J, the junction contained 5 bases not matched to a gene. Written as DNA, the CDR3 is TGTGCCAGCGACTTAGCGGGGGGGGACAATGAGCAGTTCTTC. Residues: CASDLAGGDNEQFF.

CDR3 region: CANSDPGQVSSGNTIYF. Here the CDR3 DNA reads TGTGCCAACTCCGACCCGGGACAGGTCAGCTCTGGAAACACCATATATTTT. V usage is TRBV13 and J usage is TRBJ1-3; TRBD1 agrees at 8 bases. Losses at the gene ends were 10 bases for V and 0 bases for J; bases not matched to a gene: 14. The CDR3 covers 17 residues. The germline gives CDR1 PRHDT, CDR2 FYEKMQ (reference sequence).

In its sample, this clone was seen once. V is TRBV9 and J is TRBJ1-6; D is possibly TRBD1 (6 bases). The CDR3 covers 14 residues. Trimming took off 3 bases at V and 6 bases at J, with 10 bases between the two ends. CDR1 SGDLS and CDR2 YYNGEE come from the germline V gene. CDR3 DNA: TGTGCCAGCAGCGCGACAGGTCTTAATTCACCCCTCCACTTT. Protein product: CASSATGLNSPLHF.

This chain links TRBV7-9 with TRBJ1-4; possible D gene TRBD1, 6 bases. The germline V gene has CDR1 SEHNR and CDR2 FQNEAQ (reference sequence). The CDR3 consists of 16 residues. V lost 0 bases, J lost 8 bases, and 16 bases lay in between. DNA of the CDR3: TGTGCCAGCAGCTTAGCGGCGGGGGGCTTAAGGGAAAAACTGTTTTTT. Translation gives CASSLAAGGLREKLFF.

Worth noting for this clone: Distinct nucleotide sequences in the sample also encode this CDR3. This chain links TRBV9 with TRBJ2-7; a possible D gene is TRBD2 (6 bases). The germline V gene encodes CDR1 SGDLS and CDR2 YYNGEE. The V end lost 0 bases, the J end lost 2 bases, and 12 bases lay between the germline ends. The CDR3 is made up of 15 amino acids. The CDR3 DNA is TGTGCCAGCAGCGTAGGAGGCGGGGCGGCCTACGAGCAGTACTTC. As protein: CASSVGGGAAYEQYF.

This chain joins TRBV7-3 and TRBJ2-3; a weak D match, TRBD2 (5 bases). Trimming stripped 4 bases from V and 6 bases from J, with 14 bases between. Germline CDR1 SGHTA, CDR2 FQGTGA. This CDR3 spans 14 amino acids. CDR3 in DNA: TGTGCCAGCAGCTCCACCCGGACTGGGGATACGCAGTATTTT. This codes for CASSSTRTGDTQYF.

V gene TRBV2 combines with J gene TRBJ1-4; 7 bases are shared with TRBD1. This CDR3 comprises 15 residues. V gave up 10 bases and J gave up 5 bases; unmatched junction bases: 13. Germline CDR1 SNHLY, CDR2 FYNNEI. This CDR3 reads CATSGQERINEKLFF. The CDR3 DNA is TGTGCCACTTCCGGACAGGAACGGATAAATGAAAAACTGTTTTTT.

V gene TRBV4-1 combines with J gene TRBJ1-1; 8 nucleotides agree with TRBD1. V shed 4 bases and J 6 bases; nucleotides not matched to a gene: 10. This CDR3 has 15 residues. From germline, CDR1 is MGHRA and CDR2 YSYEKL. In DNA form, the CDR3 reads TGCGCCAGCAGCCTCAACTCAGGGGGCTACGCTGAAGCTTTCTTT. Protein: CASSLNSGGYAEAFF.